Sequencing of this T cell receptor (beta chain) was carried out in a study of a mutant IDH1 vaccine in newly diagnosed glioma. Study-wide background: The start of vaccination came 4-6 weeks after radiotherapy alone, or with temozolomide cycles. Beforehand, treatment had been radiotherapy, temozolomide, or both; the majority received both. Regarding the study as a whole: Immune responses arising from the vaccine appeared in approximately 93% of patients.

The CDR3 is 13 residues long. Trimming removed 1 base from V and 4 bases from J, with 7 bases in between. Germline V gene data show CDR1 as SGHRS and CDR2 as YFSETQ. Comments on this clone: What it binds is not known.

The assay was immunoSEQ multiplex PCR, and TCRdb's table has in-frame clones only and misses some. This table holds around 78,000 clones, 65% to 90% found once. Indicated time point: week 23, last vaccination. In every dose of vaccine, 300 ug of mutant IDH1 20-mer peptide was given alongside topical imiquimod. The V and J genes are TRBV5-1 and TRBJ2-3; the D call may be TRBD1 or TRBD2 (5 bases each). Source: PBMCs, taken from a glioma patient whose treatment included an IDH1 peptide vaccine. The TCR comes from a man aged 25 to 45 with glioma. Some clones in this sample may be carry-over from other donors' samples. The CDR3 DNA is TGCGCCAGCAGCTTGAGAGGGGCAGATACGCAGTATTTT. As protein: CASSLRGADTQYF.